A single TCR beta chain is shown here with its context. Its antigen remains unidentified. The data were produced by immunoSEQ multiplex PCR, yet TCRdb's version contains in-frame clones alone and is incomplete. The data contain more than 100,000 clones, under 90% of them singletons. Germline CDR1 is SQVTM and CDR2 is ANQGSEA. Trimming at V came to 6 bases and at J to 4 bases, leaving 9 bases not matched to a gene. The CDR3 consists of 14 residues. The data are from a study of T cell responses to AZD1222 COVID-19 vaccine. Across the study: Second-dose intervals near 4 or 12 weeks were combined.

Broader study findings: Clonal diversity may have been underestimated, and the donors were mostly white British, with more females than males. Two AZD1222 administrations were followed by greater Spike-specific TCR breadth and depth.

The sample here was peripheral blood, taken on day 0 of AZD1222 vaccination. This chain uses TRBV29-1 with TRBJ1-5, with 7 bases fitting TRBD1. This TCR came from an adult in good health. For the CDR3, the DNA is TGCAGCGTGGGCGACAGGGCTCGGAATCAGCCCCAGCATTTT. It encodes CSVGDRARNQPQHF. Together with reference TRBV29-1 and TRBJ1-5, the CDR3 gives the full variable domain: SAVISQKPSRDICQRGTSLTIQCQVDSQVTMMFWYRQQPGQSLTLIATANQGSEATYESGFVIDKFPISRPNLTFSTLTVSNMSPEDSSIYLCSVGDRARNQPQHFGDGTRLSIL.